The rows below give T cell receptor beta chains drawn from one sample of a study of patients and donors after allogeneic stem cell transplantation. TCRdb itself ran the RT-PCR reads through MiXCR, one entry per CDR3 protein. The table has under 200,000 distinct CDR3 sequences, around 28% seen once; the top ten hold 3.2%. What was sequenced was blood, either unsorted or a sorted T cell fraction (not recorded which). These receptors came from a human donor who was either an allogeneic HSCT recipient or a stem cell or donor lymphocyte infusion donor (not recorded which). It is not recorded whose cells these are; they may come from a transplant donor. CDR3s include the opening cysteine and the closing phenylalanine or tryptophan. A D gene is named only where the DNA matches it firmly. Clone sizes are given selectively: once, few, many, or a class where the clone is expanded.

D | size | J | V | DNA | CDR3
- | few | TRBJ1-2 | TRBV10-3 | TGTGCCATCAGTGATAGGGGATCAGCTAAGAATGGCTACACCTTC | CAISDRGSAKNGYTF
TRBD1 | many | TRBJ1-5 | TRBV9 | TGTGCCAGCAGCGTAGCGGACAGGTTCAATCAGCCCCAGCATTTT | CASSVADRFNQPQHF
TRBD2 | - | TRBJ2-7 | TRBV9 | TGTGCCAGCAGCGTTGCTGCAAGCGGGAGCTACGAGCAGTACTTC | CASSVAASGSYEQYF
TRBD1 | - | TRBJ1-5 | TRBV12-3/TRBV12-4 | TGTGCCAGCAGCCCCAGGGGGGGGAGCATACCCCAGCATTTT | CASSPRGGSIPQHF
TRBD2 | once | TRBJ2-1 | TRBV12-3/TRBV12-4 | TGTGCCAGCAGCCCGACTAGCGGGACAGAGCAGTTCTTC | CASSPTSGTEQFF
- | few | TRBJ1-5 | TRBV18 | TGTGCCAGCTCACCGTTCGGGACAAATCAGCCCCAGCATTTT | CASSPFGTNQPQHF
TRBD1 | few | TRBJ1-1 | TRBV18 | TGTGCCAGCTCACGGGTTACATGGGACAGGGAAATGAACACTGAAGCTTTCTTT | CASSRVTWDREMNTEAFF
- | few | TRBJ2-3 | TRBV4-3 | TGCGCCAGCAGCCAAGATCAGGGTACAGATACGCAGTATTTT | CASSQDQGTDTQYF
- | - | TRBJ1-2 | TRBV20-1 | TGCAGTGCTACACAGAACTATGGCTACACCTTC | CSATQNYGYTF
TRBD1 | - | TRBJ1-5 | TRBV27 | TGTGCCAGCAGTGGGGACAGCTTCCGCAATCAGCCCCAGCATTTT | CASSGDSFRNQPQHF
- | - | TRBJ1-2 | TRBV6-2/TRBV6-3 | TGTGCCAGCAGATACAGCTATGGCTACACCTTC | CASRYSYGYTF
TRBD1 | few | TRBJ2-1 | TRBV3-1 | TGTGCCAGCAACCGACAGGGATGGAATGAGCAGTTCTTC | CASNRQGWNEQFF
TRBD1 | few | TRBJ2-3 | TRBV4-3 | TGCGCCAGCAGCCGCCAAGGGGACAGGAGCACAGATACGCAGTATTTT | CASSRQGDRSTDTQYF
- | - | TRBJ1-2 | TRBV5-6 | TGTGCCAGCACCGATGACCGTCGGGGCTACACCTTC | CASTDDRRGYTF
- | few | TRBJ1-1 | TRBV5-1 | TGCGCCAGCAGCTTGGATCTGGGGAGAAGAACTGAAGCTTTCTTT | CASSLDLGRRTEAFF
- | - | TRBJ2-2 | TRBV9 | TGTGCCAGCAGCGTCCAAGGCGTAACCGGGGAGCTGTTTTTT | CASSVQGVTGELFF
- | few | TRBJ1-4 | TRBV7-9 | TGTGGGCGGCGACAGGATGAAAAACTGTTTTTT | CGRRQDEKLFF
- | - | TRBJ1-4 | TRBV18 | TGTGCCAGCCTGGCGGATGAAAAACTGTTTTTT | CASLADEKLFF
- | few | TRBJ2-3 | TRBV6-5 | TGTGCCAGCAGTTACTCGACCCTGGGGGCAGATACGCAGTATTTT | CASSYSTLGADTQYF
- | few | TRBJ2-1 | TRBV27 | TGTGCCAGCAGTTTACGGTCTCAGAGGACGTGGTTTGAGCAGTTCTTC | CASSLRSQRTWFEQFF
TRBD2 | few | TRBJ2-1 | TRBV9 | TGTGCCAGCAGCGTAAGAGGGACTAGTCTCGTCAATGAGCAGTTCTTC | CASSVRGTSLVNEQFF
TRBD2 | - | TRBJ2-7 | TRBV28 | TGTGCCAGCAGTCCAGGGACTACCTACGAGCAGTACTTC | CASSPGTTYEQYF
TRBD2 | few | TRBJ2-1 | TRBV4-2 | TGTGCCAGCAGCCAAGGACTAGCGGGAGGCAATGAGCAGTTCTTC | CASSQGLAGGNEQFF
- | - | TRBJ2-7 | TRBV6-5 | TGTGCCAGCAGTTACTCTACTGGCGCAAGCTCCTACGAGCAGTACTTC | CASSYSTGASSYEQYF
- | - | TRBJ1-1 | TRBV4-3 | TGCGCCAGCAGCCAAGCCCGCGGCGCAGCGAACACTGAAGCTTTCTTT | CASSQARGAANTEAFF
- | few | TRBJ2-1 | TRBV6-2/TRBV6-3 | TGTGCCAGCAGTTTGACCAATGAGCAGTTCTTC | CASSLTNEQFF
TRBD2 | few | TRBJ2-1 | TRBV7-9 | TGTGCCAGCAGCTCCCGCCGGGGCGGGAGACCAAACAATGAGCAGTTCTTC | CASSSRRGGRPNNEQFF